Below are 12 T cell receptor beta chains sequenced from a single sample in a study of human T cells and chemical hapten exposure. MiXCR, applied by TCRdb to the RACE reads, yields one record per CDR3 protein. Here the sample spans 180,000 or so distinct CDR3 sequences, roughly 14% being singletons. This sample's time point: patch test 1, 2 weeks after DPC sensitization. Specified treatment: therapeutic diphenylcyclopropenone sensitization with weekly scalp DPC. The input for sequencing was whole blood, taken in connection with sensitization to the hapten diphenylcyclopropenone (DPC). These receptors all come from a woman in her 30s with alopecia areata. Some clones in this sample may be carry-over from other donors' samples.

This clonotype was counted many times. The V and J genes are TRBV6-6 and TRBJ1-5, with TRBD1 matching 8 bases. CDR3 length: 15 residues. Germline assignment: CDR1 MNHNY and CDR2 SVGAGI (reference sequence). J was trimmed by 8 bases and V by 2 bases; bases with no gene match: 8. In DNA form, the CDR3 reads TGTGCCAGCAGTTACGGGCAGGGGGCCGGTAAGCCCCAGCATTTT. Its translation is CASSYGQGAGKPQHF.

This chain links TRBV29-1 with TRBJ2-1, with 9 bases identical to TRBD2. Germline lookup yields CDR1 SQVTM and CDR2 ANQGSEA. J gave up 0 bases and V 6 bases, and 6 bases lay outside the gene matches. CDR3 length: 15 amino acids. The CDR3 reads CSVQTSGSSYNEQFF. The CDR3 DNA follows: TGCAGCGTCCAGACTAGCGGAAGCTCCTACAATGAGCAGTTCTTC.

V usage is TRBV6-6 and J usage is TRBJ1-5; tentative D call: TRBD1 (5 bases). The CDR3 sequence is 17 residues long. Germline V gene data show CDR1 as MNHNY and CDR2 as SVGAGI (reference sequence). The V and J ends lost 0 bases and 3 bases respectively, with 15 bases between them. CDR3 region: CASSYSTSGAHNQPQHF. The CDR3 DNA sequence: TGTGCCAGCAGTTACTCGACCAGCGGGGCCCACAATCAGCCCCAGCATTTT.

This clonotype was seen a handful of times. The V gene is TRBV20-1, the J gene TRBJ2-3; D is possibly TRBD1 (5 bases). The germline CDR1 and CDR2 sequences are DFQATT and SNEGSKA (reference sequence). The CDR3 loop spans 13 amino acids. The V and J ends lost 3 bases and 2 bases respectively, with 9 bases between them. The CDR3: CSASPGITDTQYF. The CDR3 region has the DNA TGCAGTGCTAGTCCAGGGATCACAGATACGCAGTATTTT.

This clonotype was seen a handful of times. The chain carries TRBV29-1 and TRBJ2-2; D not certain. The V gene's germline CDR1 is SQVTM and CDR2 ANQGSEA. The CDR3 has 13 residues. Deletions cut 2 bases from V and 5 bases from J, with 9 bases between. CDR3 in amino acids: CSVELGLTGELFF. Written as DNA, the CDR3 is TGCAGCGTTGAATTGGGGTTGACCGGGGAGCTGTTTTTT.

This clonotype turned up a few times. The V and J genes are TRBV4-1 and TRBJ1-3; 9 positions match TRBD1. Germline V gene sequence: CDR1 MGHRA, CDR2 YSYEKL. The CDR3 has 17 residues. Losses at the gene ends were 8 bases for V and 4 bases for J; bases not matched to a gene: 15. CDR3 DNA: TGCGCCAGCCGTCCCGGGACAGGGTTCGAGGGAGGAAACACCATATATTTT. Protein product: CASRPGTGFEGGNTIYF.

The chain combines TRBV20-1 with TRBJ2-7, with D uncertain. Trimming cost V 1 base and J 3 bases, with 7 bases left between them. Germline CDR1 reads DFQATT; CDR2 reads SNEGSKA (reference sequence). CDR3 length: 12 amino acids. The CDR3 DNA follows: TGCAGTGCTAGAGGACCAGTCTACGAGCAGTACTTC. Translation gives CSARGPVYEQYF.

The rearrangement links TRBV28 to TRBJ1-5; possibly TRBD1 for D (6 bases). Germline CDR1 reads MDHEN; CDR2 reads SYDVKM. The CDR3 covers 14 residues. Trimming removed 8 bases at V and 6 bases at J, with 17 bases between. The CDR3 here is CASRPGAPGQPQHF. CDR3 bases: TGTGCCAGCCGACCGGGGGCCCCGGGTCAGCCCCAGCATTTT. Complete variable domain (other parts from reference TRBV28 and TRBJ1-5): DVKVTQSSRYLVKRTGEKVFLECVQDMDHENMFWYRQDPGLGLRLIYFSYDVKMKEKGDIPEGYSVSREKKERFSLILESASTNQTSMYLCASRPGAPGQPQHFGDGTRLSIL.

In this sample, this clonotype turned up a few times. The J gene is TRBJ1-1, the V gene TRBV28, with D hard to call. In germline, CDR1 is MDHEN, CDR2 SYDVKM. Trimming shortened V by 8 bases and J by 3 bases, and 16 bases separated the two germline ends. CDR3 size: 14 residues. The CDR3 is CASRMVERDTEAFF. CDR3 DNA sequence: TGTGCCAGCCGGATGGTTGAAAGGGACACTGAAGCTTTCTTT. The full variable domain, in which reference TRBV28 and TRBJ1-1 provide the parts outside the CDR3, is DVKVTQSSRYLVKRTGEKVFLECVQDMDHENMFWYRQDPGLGLRLIYFSYDVKMKEKGDIPEGYSVSREKKERFSLILESASTNQTSMYLCASRMVERDTEAFFGQGTRLTVV.

There are a few counts of this clonotype. Here the CDR3 DNA reads TGCAGTGCTAGAGCAATCGGACAGAGTACGCAGTATTTT. It specifies CSARAIGQSTQYF. This chain connects TRBV20-1 to TRBJ2-3; D perhaps matches TRBD1 (6 bases). Germline V lookup: CDR1 DFQATT, CDR2 SNEGSKA (reference sequence). The CDR3 extends over 13 amino acids. V was trimmed by 1 base and J by 8 bases, leaving 13 bases between them.

This clonotype occurred many times. This chain joins TRBV3-1 and TRBJ1-5; 9 bases align to TRBD1. There are 14 residues in the CDR3. V shed 2 bases, J shed 6 bases, and the junction held 2 bases outside the gene matches. The germline V gene has CDR1 LGHDT and CDR2 YNNKEL (reference sequence). CDR3 sequence: CASSQTGGGQPQHF. Written as DNA, the CDR3 is TGTGCCAGCAGCCAAACAGGGGGCGGTCAGCCCCAGCATTTT. Together with reference TRBV3-1 and TRBJ1-5, the CDR3 gives the full variable domain: DTAVSQTPKYLVTQMGNDKSIKCEQNLGHDTMYWYKQDSKKFLKIMFSYNNKELIINETVPNRFSPKSPDKAHLNLHINSLELGDSAVYFCASSQTGGGQPQHFGDGTRLSIL.

The chain has TRBV6-2 or TRBV6-3 and TRBJ2-7; D is perhaps TRBD2 (6 bases). The germline V gene has CDR1 MNHEY and CDR2 SVGEGT. Between the trimmed V and J ends, which lost 2 bases and 2 bases, there was a span of 13 bases. The CDR3 has 15 amino acids. This chain's CDR3 is CASSYGLALTYEQYF. The DNA of the CDR3 is TGTGCCAGCAGTTACGGGCTAGCGCTGACCTACGAGCAGTACTTC.